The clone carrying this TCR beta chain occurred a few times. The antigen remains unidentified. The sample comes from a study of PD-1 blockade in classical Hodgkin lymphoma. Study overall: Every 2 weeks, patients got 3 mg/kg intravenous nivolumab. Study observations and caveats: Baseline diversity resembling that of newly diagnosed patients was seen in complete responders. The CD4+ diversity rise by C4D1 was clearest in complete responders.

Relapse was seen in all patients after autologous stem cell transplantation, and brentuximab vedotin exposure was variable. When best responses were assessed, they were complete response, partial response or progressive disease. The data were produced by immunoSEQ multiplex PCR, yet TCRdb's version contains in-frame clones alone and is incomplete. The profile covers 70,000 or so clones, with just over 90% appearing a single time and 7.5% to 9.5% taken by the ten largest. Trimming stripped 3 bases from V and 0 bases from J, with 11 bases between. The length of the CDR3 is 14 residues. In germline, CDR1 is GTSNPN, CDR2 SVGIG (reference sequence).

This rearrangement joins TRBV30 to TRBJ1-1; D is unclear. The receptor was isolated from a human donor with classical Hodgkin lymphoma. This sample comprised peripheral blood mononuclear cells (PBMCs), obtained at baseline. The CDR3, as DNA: TGTGCCTGGAGGTCTCTTTACATGAACACTGAAGCTTTCTTT. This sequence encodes CAWRSLYMNTEAFF.